This record concerns one T cell receptor (beta chain) sequence. It has no known antigen specificity. Base qualities were left out, and no much larger clone turns up one base away. The data originate from a study of cytomegalovirus exposure and HLA in healthy donors listed by TCRdb under 2017. Turning to the overall study: An earlier analysis of 550 to 700 of the donors reported about 250 Gb of sequence data and 100 million to 140 million unique TCR beta sequences from 150 million to 200 million T cells. Typing coverage differed by locus: A, B, C, DRB1 and DQB1 were typed in roughly 620-640 donors, DQA1 in about 500, DPA1 in some 570, and DPB1 in around 440. The aim of the study was to test whether cataloging public T cell receptors could identify signatures of past pathogen exposure. A later analysis re-examined previously published TCR beta repertoires from more than 650 donors and added high-resolution HLA genotyping to investigate patterns of TCR occurrence. Using immunosequencing, the study profiled T cell repertoires from around 670 subjects and related those repertoires to cytomegalovirus serostatus. Genome-wide SNP genotypes for about 65% of the roughly 670 donors were used in a later genetic analysis, which treated that subset as a discovery cohort. Across some 400 genotyped donors of the cohort, an average of roughly 200,000 unique TCR beta nucleotide sequences per donor were sequenced, and 15% to 20% of those sequences were non-productive. Of the 350 to 450 genotyped donors, roughly 85% fell in the genetic ancestry cluster associated with self-reported Caucasian donors. Rather than using new phenotypic data, the later analysis identified candidate immune exposures from TCR beta sequences and from how often those sequences occurred across donors. Donor age, sex, ethnicity and CMV serostatus were compiled together with the repertoire data. Every discovery cohort repertoire had been produced on one sequencing platform. Class I and class II HLA loci were covered by the typing at four-digit resolution. In an earlier analysis of around 540 of the donors, high-throughput TCR beta sequencing was used to judge whether each TCR beta V gene segment behaved as functional or pseudogenic. An early release covering about 600 HLA-typed donors comprised about 290 gigabases of sequencing data and tens of millions of unique TCR sequences. Five DR-DQ haplotypes were treated as single units for association and clustering because of strong linkage in the cohort. A separate validation cohort of about 110 different subjects was used in addition to the approximately 640-subject first cohort. To predict cytomegalovirus infection status, the study brought together high-throughput TCR immunosequencing, statistical association of individual TCRs with disease status, and machine learning.

General findings and caveats noted by the study authors: For the cohort, immune exposure information was limited to CMV serostatus. In a later analysis, HLA-associated TCR beta chains were found to be more clonally expanded and to have lower generation probabilities than equally common non-associated chains. Linkage disequilibrium might explain the correlated functional status among segregating V segments, but an unknown experimental factor could not be ruled out. HLA typing was unavailable for some donors at each locus, so association tests used only the typed subset. Across donors, most TCR sequences were observed very rarely, whereas some public TCRs were present in many individuals. A further reported finding was that TCR beta sequences accurately predicted the HLA-A and HLA-B alleles for most subjects in the first cohort. About 17 rarely observed V segments, including chromosome 9 orphons, were excluded from the earlier analysis of a few hundred of the donors because counts were too low. A later analysis found that most CMV-associated TCR beta chains appeared HLA-restricted, with HLA associations seemingly driven largely by CMV exposure. Some IMGT-functional V segments, including TRBV6-2 and TRBV6-3, could not be told apart with the 87-base-pair reads, so those segments were excluded. A group of highly shared sequence variants was considered likely to be a technical artifact of the sequencing pipeline. In a later analysis, several top co-occurrence clusters were reported to appear linked to parvovirus B19, influenza, CMV and Epstein-Barr virus. In a later analysis, the rate of TCR association differed among HLA loci, with DRB1 alleles having the most associated TCRs and HLA-C alleles having the fewest. The authors suggested that the approach could potentially be extended to other disease states and immunological phenotypes. Broadly in line with IMGT annotations, most TCR beta V segments showed up in productive rearrangements about 90% or about 30% of the time in an earlier analysis of approximately 640 of the donors. A total of 164 TCR beta chains were listed by the study as associated with cytomegalovirus. Strong co-occurrence of HLA alleles, especially DR and DQ, made assigning TCR associations to individual alleles difficult. Presence/absence analyses assumed roughly uniform sequencing depth across donors, an assumption that may not hold. A later genetic analysis reported fewer N-insertions in productive TCRs among donors in an Asian-associated ancestry cluster than the roughly 690-donor mean. A later genetic analysis associated a missense DCLRE1C variant with V-gene and J-gene trimming of TCR beta chains, and an independent cohort replicated the association. In a later analysis, 16,951 TCR beta sequences were associated with specific HLA alleles at a false discovery rate of 0.05. The cohort was sequenced for TCR beta chains only, and without alpha or paired-chain data the features that could be detected were limited. In vitro tests confirmed that three of the cytomegalovirus-associated TCR beta chains recognize cytomegalovirus antigens. The classifier was reported to diagnose cytomegalovirus status with high specificity and sensitivity in both the original cohort and the validation cohort.

The library was produced with the immunoSEQ multiplex PCR assay. The multiplex PCR relied on a mix of 60 forward primers for TCR Vbeta segments and 13 reverse primers for TCR Jbeta segments. A multiplex PCR assay on genomic DNA amplified the CDR3 region of rearranged TCR beta genes. On the Illumina HiSeq System, the amplified TCR beta libraries were sequenced as 87-base-pair reads. Regarding the original processing steps: In a later analysis, around 80 million unique TCR beta chains were counted across the approximately 640 repertoires, and roughly 11 million of these chains were shared by at least two donors. A nearest-neighbor algorithm error-corrected the raw reads and collapsed the reads into unique sequences, merging closely related sequences to remove PCR and sequencing errors. To assign V, D and J gene segments, CDR3 sequences were aligned to IMGT reference sequences. For a sequence to be retained, a match of at least six nucleotides to both a V gene segment and a J gene segment was required. Rearrangements were called productive when the CDR3 lacked stop codons and stayed in frame with V and J; all others were non-productive. CDR3 was defined by IMGT convention, running from the second conserved V-encoded cysteine to the conserved J-encoded phenylalanine. Sequences without an unambiguous match to a single V gene segment were excluded from the earlier analysis of approximately 600 of the donors. In an earlier analysis of approximately 610 of the donors, V segments were called functional above 56.7% productive rearrangements and were called segregating when the between-donor standard deviation exceeded 5%. A statistical classification framework was built to diagnose cytomegalovirus status from the catalog of TCR beta chain sequences. V and J gene assignment, in a later analysis, came from comparing TCR nucleotide sequences with IMGT/GENE-DB human TR gene sequences. Using the TCRdist pipeline, a later analysis assigned CDR3 sequences along with most-parsimonious VDJ recombination scenarios. In a later analysis, every TCR beta chain was defined by the combination of its CDR3 amino acid sequence and its V-gene family, and reads without a unique V-gene family were dropped. In a later analysis, 450 to 600 highly shared, low-generation-probability nucleotide sequences were removed to address suspected cross-contamination and a sequencing artifact. In a later analysis, a clonal expansion index was calculated for each public chain from normalized within-repertoire ranks of inferred template counts. Generation probabilities in a later analysis came from a VDJ recombination model fitted to out-of-frame rearrangements, and those results were checked against IGoR. Hypergeometric tests were used in a later analysis to score TCR-TCR, TCR-HLA and TCR-CMV co-occurrence, with a repertoire-size bias correction applied to the TCR pairs. To estimate false discovery rates, a later analysis permuted the HLA or CMV assignments 20 times. In a later analysis, co-occurring TCRs were grouped with DBSCAN, and TCRdist sequence similarity was added when clustering was performed within HLA-allele-positive subsets. Repertoires with fewer than 30,000 or more than 120,000 public chains were left out of co-occurrence clustering, as were about 5 repertoires with anomalous nucleotide sharing. This immuneACCESS table, as held by TCRdb, lists in-frame sequences with V and J called but not all clones. Of the missing ones, under half trace to an unresolved V gene in checked studies; the others have no known cause. That table supplies the V and J calls and clone size; D and trimming were determined from the DNA. The sample table contains over 90,000 clones; only one count was recorded for 70% of them. The top ten hold over 13% of the sample.

CDR1 and CDR2 were assigned from the germline V gene (reference sequence) as SGHNT and YYREEE. Trimming accounts for 4 bases at V and 1 base at J, while the number of junction bases matched to no gene is 3. From the cysteine up to the phenylalanine, the CDR3 has a length of 14 residues. The sequence is cut down to CDR3 DNA, 42 bases in frame from base 1. The cohort comprised hundreds of healthy bone marrow donors. Cohort members were all nominally healthy when sampled, although unrecorded immune exposures were likely present. The donor was CMV seropositive and was included in the group of approximately 310 seropositive cohort members. Each donor provided a peripheral blood sample, and peripheral blood mononuclear cells were used for TCR beta sequencing. The Qiagen DNeasy Blood Extraction Kit was used to extract genomic DNA from the blood cell samples.

The receptor was isolated from a woman in her fifties or sixties in good health and CMV-seropositive. Sample: PBMCs. The chain is made from TRBV5-4 and TRBJ2-3; 7 middle bases align to TRBD1. The CDR3 protein: CASSPGQRTDTQYF. Here is the DNA: TGTGCCAGCAGCCCGGGACAGCGCACAGATACGCAGTATTTT.